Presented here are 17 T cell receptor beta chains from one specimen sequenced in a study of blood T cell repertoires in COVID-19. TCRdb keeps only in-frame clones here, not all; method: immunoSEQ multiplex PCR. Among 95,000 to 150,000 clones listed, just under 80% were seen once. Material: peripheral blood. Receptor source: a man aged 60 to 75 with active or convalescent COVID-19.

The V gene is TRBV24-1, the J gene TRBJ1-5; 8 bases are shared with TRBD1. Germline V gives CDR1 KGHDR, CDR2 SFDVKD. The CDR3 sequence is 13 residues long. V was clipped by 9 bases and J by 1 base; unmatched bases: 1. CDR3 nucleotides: TGTGCCACCCGACAGGGGAGCAATCAGCCCCAGCATTTT. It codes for CATRQGSNQPQHF.

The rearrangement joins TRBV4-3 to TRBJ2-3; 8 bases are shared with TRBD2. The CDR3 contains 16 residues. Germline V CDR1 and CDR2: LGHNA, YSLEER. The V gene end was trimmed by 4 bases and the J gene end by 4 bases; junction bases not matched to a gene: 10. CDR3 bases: TGCGCCAGCAGCCGGGCCGGGACTAGGGTCGCAGATACGCAGTATTTT. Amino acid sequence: CASSRAGTRVADTQYF.

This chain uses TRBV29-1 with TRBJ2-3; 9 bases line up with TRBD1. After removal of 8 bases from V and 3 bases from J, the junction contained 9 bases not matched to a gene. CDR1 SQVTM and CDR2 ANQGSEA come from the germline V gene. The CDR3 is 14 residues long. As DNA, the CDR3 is TGCAGCATTCATCTGGACAGGGGAACAGATACGCAGTATTTT. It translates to CSIHLDRGTDTQYF.

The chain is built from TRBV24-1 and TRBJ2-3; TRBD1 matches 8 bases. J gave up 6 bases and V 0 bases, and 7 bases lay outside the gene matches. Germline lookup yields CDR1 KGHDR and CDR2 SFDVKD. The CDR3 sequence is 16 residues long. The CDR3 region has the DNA TGTGCCACCAGTGATTTGCCAAGGACAGGGTCCGATACGCAGTATTTT. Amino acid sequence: CATSDLPRTGSDTQYF.

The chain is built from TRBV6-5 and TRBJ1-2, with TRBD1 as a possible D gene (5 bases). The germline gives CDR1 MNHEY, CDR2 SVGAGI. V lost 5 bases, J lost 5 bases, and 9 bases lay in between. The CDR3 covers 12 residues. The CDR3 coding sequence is TGTGCCAGCAGTCCTCAGGGTTATGGCTACACCTTC. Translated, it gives CASSPQGYGYTF.

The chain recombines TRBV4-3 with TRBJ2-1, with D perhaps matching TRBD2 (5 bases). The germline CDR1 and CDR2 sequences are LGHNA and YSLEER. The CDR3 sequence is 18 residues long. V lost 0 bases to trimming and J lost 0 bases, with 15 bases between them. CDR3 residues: CASSQDPPGLASYNEQFF. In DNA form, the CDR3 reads TGCGCCAGCAGCCAAGATCCCCCTGGACTTGCCTCCTACAATGAGCAGTTCTTC.

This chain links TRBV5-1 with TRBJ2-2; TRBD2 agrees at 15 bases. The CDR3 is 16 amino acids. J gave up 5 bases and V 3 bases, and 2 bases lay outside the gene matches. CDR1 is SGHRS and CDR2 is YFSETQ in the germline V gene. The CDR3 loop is CASSSGTSGRTGELFF. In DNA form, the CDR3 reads TGCGCCAGCAGCTCGGGGACTAGCGGGAGGACCGGGGAGCTGTTTTTT.

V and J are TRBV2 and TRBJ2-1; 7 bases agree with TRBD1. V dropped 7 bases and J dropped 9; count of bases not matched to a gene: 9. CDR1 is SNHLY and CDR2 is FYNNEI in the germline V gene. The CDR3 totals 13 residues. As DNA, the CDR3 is TGTGCCAGCACTCCGGACAGGAGAAGTGAGCAGTTCTTC. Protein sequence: CASTPDRRSEQFF. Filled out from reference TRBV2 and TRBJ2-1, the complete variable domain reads EPEVTQTPSHQVTQMGQEVILRCVPISNHLYFYWYRQILGQKVEFLVSFYNNEISEKSEIFDDQFSVERPDGSNFTLKIRSTKLEDSAMYFCASTPDRRSEQFFGPGTRLTVL.

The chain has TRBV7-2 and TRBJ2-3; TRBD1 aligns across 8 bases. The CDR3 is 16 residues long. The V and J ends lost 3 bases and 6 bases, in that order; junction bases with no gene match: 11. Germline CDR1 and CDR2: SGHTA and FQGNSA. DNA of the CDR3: TGTGCCAGCAGCTTGGGGACAGGTTACGGCTCCGATACGCAGTATTTT. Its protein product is CASSLGTGYGSDTQYF.

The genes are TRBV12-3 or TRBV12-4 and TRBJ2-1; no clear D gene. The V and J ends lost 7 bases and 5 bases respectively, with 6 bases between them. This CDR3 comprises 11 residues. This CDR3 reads CASNSHNEQFF. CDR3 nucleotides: TGTGCCAGCAATTCTCACAATGAGCAGTTCTTC.

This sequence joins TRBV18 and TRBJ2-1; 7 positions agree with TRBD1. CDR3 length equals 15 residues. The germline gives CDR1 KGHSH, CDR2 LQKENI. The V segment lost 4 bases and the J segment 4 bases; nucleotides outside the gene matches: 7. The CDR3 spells CASSQGTALYNEQFF. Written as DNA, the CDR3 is TGTGCCAGCTCACAGGGGACAGCCCTTTACAATGAGCAGTTCTTC. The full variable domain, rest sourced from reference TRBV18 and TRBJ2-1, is NAGVMQNPRHLVRRRGQEARLRCSPMKGHSHVYWYRQLPEEGLKFMVYLQKENIIDESGMPKERFSAEFPKEGPSILRIQQVVRGDSAAYFCASSQGTALYNEQFFGPGTRLTVL.

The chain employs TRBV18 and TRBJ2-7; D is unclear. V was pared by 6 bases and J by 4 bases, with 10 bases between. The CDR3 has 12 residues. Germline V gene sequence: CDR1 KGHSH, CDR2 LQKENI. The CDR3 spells CASSTAAYEQYF. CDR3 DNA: TGTGCCAGCTCTACCGCCGCGTACGAGCAGTACTTC.

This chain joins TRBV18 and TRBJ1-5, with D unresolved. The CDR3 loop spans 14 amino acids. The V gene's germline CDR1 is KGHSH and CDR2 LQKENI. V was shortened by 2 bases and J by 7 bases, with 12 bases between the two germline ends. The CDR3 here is CASSPDSRGQPQHF. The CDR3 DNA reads TGTGCCAGCTCACCAGACTCCCGCGGGCAGCCCCAGCATTTT.

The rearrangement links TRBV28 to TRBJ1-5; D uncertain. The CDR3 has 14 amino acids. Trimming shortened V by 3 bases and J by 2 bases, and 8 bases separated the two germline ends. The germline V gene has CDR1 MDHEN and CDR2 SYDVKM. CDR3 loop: CASSFPEGNQPQHF. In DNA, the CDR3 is TGTGCCAGCAGTTTCCCAGAGGGCAATCAGCCCCAGCATTTT.

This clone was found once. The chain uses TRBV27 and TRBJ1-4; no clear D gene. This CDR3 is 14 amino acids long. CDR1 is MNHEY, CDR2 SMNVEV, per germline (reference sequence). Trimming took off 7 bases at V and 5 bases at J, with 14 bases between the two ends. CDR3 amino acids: CASTPRQNNEKLFF. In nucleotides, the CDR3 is TGTGCCAGCACCCCGCGGCAGAACAATGAAAAACTGTTTTTT. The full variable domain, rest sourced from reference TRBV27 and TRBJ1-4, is EAQVTQNPRYLITVTGKKLTVTCSQNMNHEYMSWYRQDPGLGLRQIYYSMNVEVTDKGDVPEGYKVSRKEKRNFPLILESPSPNQTSLYFCASTPRQNNEKLFFGSGTQLSVL.

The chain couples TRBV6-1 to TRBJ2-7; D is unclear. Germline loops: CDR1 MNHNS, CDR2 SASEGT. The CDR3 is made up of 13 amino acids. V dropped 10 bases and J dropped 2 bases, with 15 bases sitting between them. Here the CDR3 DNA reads TGTGCCATCCAAAACCCAATAGCCTACGAGCAGTACTTC. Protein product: CAIQNPIAYEQYF.

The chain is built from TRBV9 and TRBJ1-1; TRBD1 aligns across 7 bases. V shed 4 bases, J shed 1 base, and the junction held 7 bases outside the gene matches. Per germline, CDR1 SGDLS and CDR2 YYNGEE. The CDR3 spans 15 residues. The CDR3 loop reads CASSPRTGENTEAFF. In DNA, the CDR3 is TGTGCCAGCAGCCCACGGACAGGAGAGAACACTGAAGCTTTCTTT.